These T cell receptor beta chains were read from a single sample in a study of vaccination effects on CD4 cells after COVID-19. Assay used: immunoSEQ multiplex PCR; TCRdb lists only in-frame clones, some missing. The sample lists under 40,000 clones, more than 70% occurring once. Their target antigens are unknown. The sample here was CD4+ T cells from PBMCs cultured with HCoV-OC43 spike peptides, taken before COVID-19 vaccination. These receptors originate from a human donor who received a COVID-19 vaccine. CDR3s include the opening cysteine and the closing phenylalanine or tryptophan. A D gene is named only where the DNA matches it firmly. Clone size appears in some rows only: once, few, many, or a class for an expanded clone.

>TRBV19|NA|TRBJ1-2|NA
TGTGCCAGTAGTATAGGTGTTCAGTATGGCTACACCTTC
CASSIGVQYGYTF
>TRBV9|NA|TRBJ2-3|NA
TGTGCCAGCAGCGTAGGAGCTAGCGCAGATACGCAGTATTTT
CASSVGASADTQYF
>TRBV29-1|TRBD2|TRBJ2-1|NA
TGCAGCGTTGGAGCGGGGTCCCAGGGTAATGAGCAGTTCTTC
CSVGAGSQGNEQFF
>TRBV7-9|NA|TRBJ2-5|NA
TGTGCCAGCAGCTTAGAACAGGGCAGGGAGACCCAGTACTTC
CASSLEQGRETQYF
>TRBV5-1|TRBD1|TRBJ1-4|NA
TGCGCCAGCAGCCCGAGGGGACAGGGGATTGAAAAACTGTTTTTT
CASSPRGQGIEKLFF
>TRBV3-1/TRBV3-2|NA|TRBJ2-7|few
TGTGCCAGCAGCCAAAAAGGGGTCGGAGGGGCAGGTGAGCAGTACTTC
CASSQKGVGGAGEQYF
>TRBV30|NA|TRBJ1-1|NA
TGTGCCTGGAGTTTTCCGGGGGCGGGGGACACTGAAGCTTTCTTT
CAWSFPGAGDTEAFF
>TRBV4-2|NA|TRBJ1-1|NA
TGTGCCAGCAGCCAAGAGATAGGGGGTTTGAACACTGAAGCTTTCTTT
CASSQEIGGLNTEAFF
>TRBV6-5|NA|TRBJ1-4|once
TGTGCCAGCAGTTACCGGGACGGGAATGAAAAACTGTTTTTT
CASSYRDGNEKLFF
>TRBV19|NA|TRBJ1-5|few
TGTGCCAGTAGTATAACCAGACAGCCCCAGCATTTT
CASSITRQPQHF
>TRBV11-1|TRBD1|TRBJ2-2|once
TGTGCCAGCGGCAGGGGGAATCACGGGGAGCTGTTTTTT
CASGRGNHGELFF
>TRBV30|NA|TRBJ1-4|NA
TGTGCCTGGAGTAGGGGACCTAATGAAAAACTGTTTTTT
CAWSRGPNEKLFF
>TRBV10-3|NA|TRBJ1-1|NA
TGTGTCATCCGTAATCACGAGAACACTGAAGCTTTCTTT
CVIRNHENTEAFF
>TRBV6-5|NA|TRBJ1-2|NA
TGTGCCAGCAGTAGGACCGGGACAACCAACTATGGCTACACCTTC
CASSRTGTTNYGYTF
>TRBV28|TRBD1|TRBJ2-1|NA
TGTGCCAGCAGTCTGACAGGGCCGGTTAGGAATGAGCAGTTCTTC
CASSLTGPVRNEQFF
>TRBV19|TRBD1|TRBJ1-6|NA
TGTGCCAGTAGCACCCCCTGGGACAGGGGGTCTTCACCCCTCCACTTT
CASSTPWDRGSSPLHF
>TRBV3-1/TRBV3-2|TRBD1|TRBJ1-4|NA
TGTGCCAGCAGCCTCACAGGGGGCGGGGATGAAAAACTGTTTTTT
CASSLTGGGDEKLFF
>TRBV7-2|NA|TRBJ1-5|NA
TGTGCCAGCAGCTTAGCGTGGGCGGGTCAGCCCCAGCATTTT
CASSLAWAGQPQHF
>TRBV9|TRBD1|TRBJ2-2|NA
TGTGCCAGCAGCGCCACAGGGGGCCGAACCGGGGAGCTGTTTTTT
CASSATGGRTGELFF
>TRBV19|NA|TRBJ1-2|NA
TGTGCCAGTAGACTGGGGGGCTCTCGTGGCTACACCTTC
CASRLGGSRGYTF
>TRBV18|NA|TRBJ1-5|few
TGTGCCAGCTCACCGCCATCGGAGGATAGCAATCAGCCCCAGCATTTT
CASSPPSEDSNQPQHF
>TRBV13|NA|TRBJ2-4|few
TGTGCCAGCAGCTTAGTTAACTGGGACATTCAGTACTTC
CASSLVNWDIQYF
>TRBV5-1|TRBD1|TRBJ1-6|NA
TGCGCCAGCAGCCCACAGGGGAGCGGTTCACCCCTCCACTTT
CASSPQGSGSPLHF
>TRBV7-9|NA|TRBJ2-1|once
TGTGCCAGCAGGGGGCGAGGCTCACTTAAACCTAACAATGAGCAGTTCTTC
CASRGRGSLKPNNEQFF
>TRBV9|NA|TRBJ1-6|NA
TGTGCCAGCAGCCCAGCGGGAAGGGTCAATTCACCCCTCCACTTT
CASSPAGRVNSPLHF
>TRBV7-2|NA|TRBJ1-3|NA
TGTGCCAGCAGCCCAAACCGATACGGCGGAAACACCATATATTTT
CASSPNRYGGNTIYF
>TRBV12-5|TRBD1|TRBJ1-2|NA
TGTGCTAGTGGCACCCCAGGGGGATATGGCTACACCTTC
CASGTPGGYGYTF
>TRBV30|NA|TRBJ1-1|NA
TGTGCCTGGAGTGTACAACCGGGGTCAGAAGCTTTCTTT
CAWSVQPGSEAFF
>TRBV6-5|TRBD1|TRBJ2-2|NA
TGTGCCAGCAAGGACAGGGCCGGGGAGCTGTTTTTT
CASKDRAGELFF
>TRBV6-5|NA|TRBJ1-1|NA
TGTGCCAGCATTGGGGTTCGATTCACTGAAGCTTTCTTT
CASIGVRFTEAFF
>TRBV6-6|NA|TRBJ2-7|NA
TGTGCCAGCAGCACAGGGAGCTCCTACGAGCAGTACTTC
CASSTGSSYEQYF
>TRBV12-3/TRBV12-4|NA|TRBJ2-1|NA
TGTGCCAGCAGTTTAAACGCCTTGGAGCAGTTCTTC
CASSLNALEQFF
>TRBV27|NA|TRBJ2-3|few
TGTGCCAGCAGTTTAAGGGTGACAGGCCGCACAGATACGCAGTATTTT
CASSLRVTGRTDTQYF
>TRBV7-2|NA|TRBJ1-1|NA
TGTGCCAGCAGCTTAGATTGGAGGTTTGAAGCTTTCTTT
CASSLDWRFEAFF
>TRBV28|NA|TRBJ1-2|NA
TGTGCCAGCAGTTTATGGCACCGGGGGGGACCTTCTAACTATGGCTACACCTTC
CASSLWHRGGPSNYGYTF
>TRBV5-1|NA|TRBJ1-1|NA
TGCGCCAGCACCTCGGGGGTACTGAACACTGAAGCTTTCTTT
CASTSGVLNTEAFF
>TRBV19|NA|TRBJ2-3|NA
TGTGCCAGTAGTATGGACGGTGGGGAGTCCTATACGCAGTATTTT
CASSMDGGESYTQYF
>TRBV11-3|NA|TRBJ1-1|NA
TGTGCCAGCAGCCTTATCTTCACTGAAGCTTTCTTT
CASSLIFTEAFF
>TRBV5-4|TRBD1|TRBJ1-4|NA
TGTGCCAGCAGCAACAACAGGGGCCAGGACCCGTTTTTT
CASSNNRGQDPFF
>TRBV6-6|NA|TRBJ2-2|once
TGTGCCACCCGGGAGCCTCTCACCGGGGAGCTGTTTTTT
CATREPLTGELFF
>TRBV19|TRBD1|TRBJ1-1|NA
TGTGCCAGTAGTATGACAGGGCTGAACACTGAAGCTTTCTTT
CASSMTGLNTEAFF
>TRBV2|NA|TRBJ1-2|once
TGTGCCAGCAGTGAGGAGGTAGGATATGGCTACACCTTC
CASSEEVGYGYTF
>TRBV2|NA|TRBJ1-2|NA
TGTGCCAGCAGTGAAAAGGCGTGGGGCTACACCTTC
CASSEKAWGYTF
>TRBV5-1|TRBD1|TRBJ1-1|once
TGCGCCAGCAGCTCCGGGACAGCCGAGAGGAACACTGAAGCTTTCTTT
CASSSGTAERNTEAFF
>TRBV20-1|NA|TRBJ1-1|NA
TGCAGTGCTACAGGGAACACTGAAGCTTTCTTT
CSATGNTEAFF
>TRBV12-3/TRBV12-4|TRBD1|TRBJ1-1|NA
TGTGCCAGCAGCCTCCGGGACAGGGGATCAGCTTTCTTT
CASSLRDRGSAFF
>TRBV12-3/TRBV12-4|NA|TRBJ1-5|NA
TGTGCCAGCAGTTTGGCCTACAATCAGCCCCAGCATTTT
CASSLAYNQPQHF
>TRBV19|TRBD2|TRBJ2-1|NA
TGTGCCAGTAGTAGGGGCCTATCTAGCGGGAGGGTTAGAGGTGAGCAGTTCTTC
CASSRGLSSGRVRGEQFF
>TRBV28|TRBD1|TRBJ2-7|NA
TGTGCCAGCAGTACACTTGACAGGGGCGAGCAGTACTTC
CASSTLDRGEQYF
>TRBV15|TRBD1|TRBJ2-3|NA
TGTGCCACCAGCAGACGACAGGGCAGCACAGATACGCAGTATTTT
CATSRRQGSTDTQYF
>TRBV5-1|NA|TRBJ2-5|once
TGCGCCAGCAGCTGGCGGATCCTGACAGGTGGGGAGACCCAGTACTTC
CASSWRILTGGETQYF
>TRBV29-1|NA|TRBJ2-3|NA
TGCAGCCTGAGGGGGAGGGGGGGTACAGATACGCAGTATTTT
CSLRGRGGTDTQYF
>TRBV2|NA|TRBJ1-6|NA
TGTGCCAGCAGTTACCGGGCCGAAAATTCACCCCTCCACTTT
CASSYRAENSPLHF